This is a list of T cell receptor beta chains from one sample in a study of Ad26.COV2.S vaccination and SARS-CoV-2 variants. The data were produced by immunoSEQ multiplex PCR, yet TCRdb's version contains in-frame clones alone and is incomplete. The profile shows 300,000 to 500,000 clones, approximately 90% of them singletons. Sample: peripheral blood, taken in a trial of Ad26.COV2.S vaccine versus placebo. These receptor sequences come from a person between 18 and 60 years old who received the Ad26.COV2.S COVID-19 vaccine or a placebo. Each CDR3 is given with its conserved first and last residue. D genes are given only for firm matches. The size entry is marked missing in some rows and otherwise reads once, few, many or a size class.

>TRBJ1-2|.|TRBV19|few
CASHHSGGSNYGYTF
TGTGCCAGTCACCACTCCGGCGGGTCTAACTATGGCTACACCTTC
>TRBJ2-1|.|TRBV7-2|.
CASASGRGANEQFF
TGTGCCAGCGCATCTGGCCGGGGGGCCAATGAGCAGTTCTTC
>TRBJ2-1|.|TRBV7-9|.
CASSLGTNYNEQFF
TGTGCCAGCAGCTTAGGGACAAACTACAATGAGCAGTTCTTC
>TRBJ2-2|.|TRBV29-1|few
CSVDGGSGELFF
TGCAGCGTTGACGGCGGGTCCGGGGAGCTGTTTTTT
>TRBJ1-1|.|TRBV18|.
CASSLGGGARTEAFF
TGTGCCAGCTCACTAGGAGGGGGGGCGAGGACTGAAGCTTTCTTT
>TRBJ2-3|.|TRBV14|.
CASSHRDTPGADTQYF
TGTGCCAGCAGCCACCGGGACACCCCAGGGGCAGATACGCAGTATTTT
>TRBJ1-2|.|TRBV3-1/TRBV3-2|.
CASSQGGPRVRYGYTF
TGTGCCAGCAGCCAGGGGGGGCCCCGAGTGAGGTATGGCTACACCTTC
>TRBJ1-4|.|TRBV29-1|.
CSVGGRAEKLFF
TGCAGCGTTGGTGGGAGGGCTGAAAAACTGTTTTTT
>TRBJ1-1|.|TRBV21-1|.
CASSPPERGGNTRENTEAFF
TGTGCCAGCAGCCCCCCCGAGAGGGGAGGGAATACTAGGGAGAACACTGAAGCTTTCTTT
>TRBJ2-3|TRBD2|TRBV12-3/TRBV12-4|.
CASSPGTRGLRYF
TGTGCCAGCAGTCCCGGGACTAGAGGTTTACGGTATTTT
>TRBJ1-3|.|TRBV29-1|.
CSVTHFGNTIYF
TGCAGCGTGACCCACTTTGGAAACACCATATATTTT
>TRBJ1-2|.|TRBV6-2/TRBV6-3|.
CASSYKGAGYGYTF
TGTGCCAGCAGTTATAAAGGGGCTGGCTATGGCTACACCTTC
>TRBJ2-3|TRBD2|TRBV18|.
CASSPPPSGTSTDTQYF
TGTGCCAGCTCACCTCCACCTAGCGGTACTAGCACAGATACGCAGTATTTT
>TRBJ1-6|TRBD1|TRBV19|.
CASSSPLPGGNSPLHF
TGTGCCAGTAGTTCACCTTTGCCAGGGGGCAATTCACCCCTCCACTTT
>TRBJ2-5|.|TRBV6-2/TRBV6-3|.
CASSYSIRDTKTQYF
TGTGCCAGCAGTTACTCGATTCGGGACACGAAGACCCAGTACTTC
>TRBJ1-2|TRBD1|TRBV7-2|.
CASSFGTGIGGYTF
TGTGCCAGCAGCTTTGGGACAGGTATCGGCGGCTACACCTTC
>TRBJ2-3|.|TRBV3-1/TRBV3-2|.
CASTGSRASTDTQYF
TGTGCCAGCACCGGGAGCAGAGCTAGCACAGATACGCAGTATTTT
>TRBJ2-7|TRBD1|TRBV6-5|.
CASSYNRGSYEQYF
TGTGCCAGCAGTTATAACAGGGGCTCCTACGAGCAGTACTTC
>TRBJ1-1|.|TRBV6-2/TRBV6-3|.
CASSYTGRVGTEAFF
TGTGCCAGCAGTTACACAGGTCGGGTTGGGACTGAAGCTTTCTTT
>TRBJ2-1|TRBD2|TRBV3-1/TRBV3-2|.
CASRPTSGVSYNEQFF
TGTGCCAGCCGCCCGACAAGCGGGGTCTCCTACAATGAGCAGTTCTTC
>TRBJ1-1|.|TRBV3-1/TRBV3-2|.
CASSQGGRGGGTEAFF
TGTGCCAGCAGCCAAGGGGGAAGGGGTGGCGGCACTGAAGCTTTCTTT
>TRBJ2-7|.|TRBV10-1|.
CASKSLGQIYEQYF
TGCGCCAGCAAATCTCTCGGACAGATTTACGAGCAGTACTTC
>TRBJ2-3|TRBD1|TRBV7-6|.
CASSLDRGYTDTQYF
TGTGCCAGCAGCTTAGACAGGGGGTACACAGATACGCAGTATTTT
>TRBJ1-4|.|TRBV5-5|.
CASSLAQNEKLFF
TGTGCCAGCAGCTTGGCCCAGAATGAAAAACTGTTTTTT
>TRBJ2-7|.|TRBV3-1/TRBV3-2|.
CASSQGSAISYEQYF
TGTGCCAGCAGCCAAGGCAGCGCTATCTCCTACGAGCAGTACTTC
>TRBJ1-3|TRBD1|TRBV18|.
CASSPPQGADAGNTIYF
TGTGCCAGCTCACCACCGCAGGGGGCTGATGCTGGAAACACCATATATTTT
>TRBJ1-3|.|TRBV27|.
CASSSTAQSSGNTIYF
TGTGCCAGCAGTTCGACAGCTCAAAGCTCTGGAAACACCATATATTTT
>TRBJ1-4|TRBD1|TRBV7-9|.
CASSSRTGANEKLFF
TGTGCCAGCAGCTCGAGGACAGGGGCTAATGAAAAACTGTTTTTT
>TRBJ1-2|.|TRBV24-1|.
CATSDFNGYTF
TGTGCCACCAGTGATTTTAATGGCTACACCTTC
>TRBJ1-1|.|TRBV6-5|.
CASSPRGVERTEAFF
TGTGCCAGCAGTCCAAGGGGGGTAGAGAGGACTGAAGCTTTCTTT
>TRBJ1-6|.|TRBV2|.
CASIGVGLHF
TGTGCCAGCATTGGGGTGGGCCTCCACTTT
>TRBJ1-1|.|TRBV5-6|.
CASSRTGLRTEAFF
TGTGCCAGCAGCCGGACCGGATTACGCACTGAAGCTTTCTTT
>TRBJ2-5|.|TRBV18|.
CASSPLPLDNQETQYF
TGTGCCAGCTCACCATTGCCTTTGGACAACCAAGAGACCCAGTACTTC
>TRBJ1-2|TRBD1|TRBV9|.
CASSAVEDRRNYGYTF
TGTGCCAGCAGCGCCGTCGAGGACAGGCGGAATTATGGCTACACCTTC
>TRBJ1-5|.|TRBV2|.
CASRGRIGNQPQHF
TGTGCCAGCAGGGGGCGTATAGGCAATCAGCCCCAGCATTTT
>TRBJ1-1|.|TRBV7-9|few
CASSLGARVGYGDTEAFF
TGTGCCAGCAGCCTTGGGGCTAGGGTGGGGTACGGGGACACTGAAGCTTTCTTT
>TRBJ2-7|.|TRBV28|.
CATRGVLAYEQYF
TGTGCCACCAGGGGGGTTCTCGCCTACGAGCAGTACTTC
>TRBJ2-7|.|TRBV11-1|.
CASSSAGTLWGQYF
TGTGCCAGCAGCTCGGCAGGTACGCTCTGGGGGCAGTACTTC
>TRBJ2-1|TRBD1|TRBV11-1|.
CASSSSGTGTNEQFF
TGTGCCAGCAGCTCATCCGGGACAGGGACAAATGAGCAGTTCTTC
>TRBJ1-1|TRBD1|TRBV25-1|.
CASSPHRDRRTEAFF
TGTGCCAGCAGTCCTCACCGGGACAGGCGGACTGAAGCTTTCTTT
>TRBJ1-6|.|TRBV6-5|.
CASSYFGPNSPLHF
TGTGCCAGCAGTTACTTTGGGCCTAATTCACCCCTCCACTTT
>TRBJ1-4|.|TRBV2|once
CASSEPARQAEKLFF
TGTGCCAGCAGTGAACCGGCCCGCCAGGCTGAAAAACTGTTTTTT
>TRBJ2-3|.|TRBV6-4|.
CASSTGSGTQYF
TGTGCCAGCAGCACAGGGTCCGGTACGCAGTATTTT
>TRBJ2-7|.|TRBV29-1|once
CSVDEGYEQYF
TGCAGCGTTGATGAGGGCTACGAGCAGTACTTC
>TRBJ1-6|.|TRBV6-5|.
CASTISSYNSPLHF
TGTGCCAGCACTATTAGCTCCTATAATTCACCCCTCCACTTT
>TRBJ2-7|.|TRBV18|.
CASSPGGPLYEQYF
TGTGCCAGCTCACCGGGGGGCCCCCTATACGAGCAGTACTTC
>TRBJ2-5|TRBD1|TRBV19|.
CASSISLTPVESDRVEIQETQYF
TGTGCCAGTAGTATCTCTCTAACCCCGGTAGAGAGTGACAGGGTCGAGATCCAAGAGACCCAGTACTTC
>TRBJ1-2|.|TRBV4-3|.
CASSQDWFRVLTNYGYTF
TGCGCCAGCAGCCAAGATTGGTTCCGGGTCCTCACTAACTATGGCTACACCTTC
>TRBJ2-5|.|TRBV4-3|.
CASSRIHGAGETQYF
TGCGCCAGCAGCCGAATACACGGTGCCGGCGAGACCCAGTACTTC
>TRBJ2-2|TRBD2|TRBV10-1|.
CASSPLAGGTGELFF
TGCGCCAGCAGTCCACTAGCGGGGGGAACCGGGGAGCTGTTTTTT
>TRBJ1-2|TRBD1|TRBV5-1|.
CASSQAQGQTNYGYTF
TGCGCCAGCAGCCAAGCCCAGGGACAGACTAACTATGGCTACACCTTC
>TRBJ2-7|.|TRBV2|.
CASRETYLTAEQYF
TGTGCCAGCAGGGAAACATATTTGACCGCCGAGCAGTACTTC
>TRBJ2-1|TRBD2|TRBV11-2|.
CASSFRGGYNEQFF
TGTGCCAGCAGCTTTCGGGGGGGTTACAATGAGCAGTTCTTC
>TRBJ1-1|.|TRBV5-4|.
CASSLDPGADEAFF
TGTGCCAGCAGCTTGGACCCAGGGGCCGATGAAGCTTTCTTT
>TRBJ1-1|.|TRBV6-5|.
CASSPGTANTEAFF
TGTGCCAGCAGTCCCGGGACGGCCAACACTGAAGCTTTCTTT
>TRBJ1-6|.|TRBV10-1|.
CASSEEGNSPLHF
TGCGCCAGCAGTGAGGAGGGCAATTCACCCCTCCACTTT
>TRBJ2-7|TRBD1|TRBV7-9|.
CASSRTGILSYEQYF
TGTGCCAGCAGCAGGACAGGGATCCTATCCTACGAGCAGTACTTC
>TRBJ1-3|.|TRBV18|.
CASSPGTQGNTIYF
TGTGCCAGCTCACCCGGGACCCAGGGAAACACCATATATTTT
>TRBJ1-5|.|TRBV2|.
CASSEGPNQPQHF
TGTGCCAGCAGTGAAGGGCCAAATCAGCCCCAGCATTTT